This T cell receptor (beta chain) was documented in a study of T-cell reconstitution after alpha-beta-depleted transplantation in children. Germline V gene lookup returns CDR1 LGHNA and CDR2 YSLEER. The CDR3 extends over 15 amino acids. Between the trimmed V and J ends, which lost 2 bases and 4 bases, there was a span of 9 bases. The sample holds a few counts of this clonotype. Library preparation (for TCRbeta) was performed with unique molecular identifiers. TCRdb reprocessed the PCR reads with MiXCR, giving one entry per CDR3 protein. The sample includes some 520,000 distinct CDR3 sequences, approximately 30% of them seen just once.

This material consisted of PBMCs from the stem cell graft donor, taken from the stem cell graft. The source is a human donor who donated a stem cell graft to a child with aplastic anemia. V is TRBV4-3 and J is TRBJ2-6; D ambiguous. The DNA for the CDR3 is TGCGCCAGCAGCCAACAGTCTACCGGGGCCAACGTCCTGACTTTC. Protein product: CASSQQSTGANVLTF.